The rows below give T cell receptor beta chains drawn from one sample of a study of cytomegalovirus exposure and HLA in healthy donors. Repertoires were generated with immunoSEQ multiplex PCR, while TCRdb's copy carries only in-frame clones and drops some. Here the sample spans 90,000 to 100,000 clones, roughly 80% being singletons. The sequencing sample was made of PBMCs. These receptors were taken from a woman aged 55-69 years in good health and CMV-seronegative. The CDR3 runs from the conserved cysteine through the conserved F or W. D genes are given only for firm matches. Not all rows give a size; the values are once, few, many and, for expanded clones, a class.

DNA,CDR3,J,D,V,size
TGTGCCAGCAGTCTGTCGCCTAGCGTGACAGATACGCAGTATTTT,CASSLSPSVTDTQYF,TRBJ2-3,NA,TRBV27,NA
TGTGCCAGCAGCACAACCGGGACAGGGAATGAAAAACTGTTTTTT,CASSTTGTGNEKLFF,TRBJ1-4,TRBD1,TRBV7-9,NA
TGTGCCACCGATACAGGAAACACCATATATTTT,CATDTGNTIYF,TRBJ1-3,NA,TRBV19,few
TGTGCCAGCAGCCCAGGACAGTTATCCTTGGGCAATCAGCCCCAGCATTTT,CASSPGQLSLGNQPQHF,TRBJ1-5,NA,TRBV7-8,NA
TGTGCCAGCAGACCTAGCGGCACAGATACGCAGTATTTT,CASRPSGTDTQYF,TRBJ2-3,NA,TRBV7-2,NA
TGTGCCAGCAGCTTTGGGGAGAGGGAGACCCAGTACTTC,CASSFGERETQYF,TRBJ2-5,NA,TRBV7-2,once
TGTGCCAGCAGTTACTCTGTCCAGGGGGCAGGGGACATTCAGTACTTC,CASSYSVQGAGDIQYF,TRBJ2-4,TRBD1,TRBV6-5,NA
TGTGCCAGCGGGATGGGGGCTGAAGATACGCAGTATTTT,CASGMGAEDTQYF,TRBJ2-3,NA,TRBV6-4,NA
TGTGCCAGTCGCAGGGGGCATGGCACTGAAGCTTTCTTT,CASRRGHGTEAFF,TRBJ1-1,TRBD1,TRBV19,NA
TGTGCCAGCAGTTTAAGGGGGCCCTACGAGCAGTACTTC,CASSLRGPYEQYF,TRBJ2-7,TRBD1,TRBV28,NA
TGTGCCAGCAGCTTGGTCAGGGAAGATGGCTACACCTTC,CASSLVREDGYTF,TRBJ1-2,NA,TRBV7-9,NA
TGTGCCAGCAGTCGGGACAGGCACTATGGCTACACCTTC,CASSRDRHYGYTF,TRBJ1-2,TRBD1,TRBV7-2,NA
TGTGCCAGTAGTAAGGAGACTAGCGGGAGTCACAATGAGCAGTTCTTC,CASSKETSGSHNEQFF,TRBJ2-1,TRBD2,TRBV19,NA
TGTGCCAGCATCCCGGGACAGGGGAGGGGTGAAGCTTTCTTT,CASIPGQGRGEAFF,TRBJ1-1,TRBD1,TRBV6-6,NA
TGTGCCAGCAGCCTAGGGACAGCTCCTGGGGCCAACGTCCTGACTTTC,CASSLGTAPGANVLTF,TRBJ2-6,TRBD1,TRBV7-2,NA
TGTGCCAGCAGCTCGGGGACAGGGGCCTATCAGCCCCAGCATTTT,CASSSGTGAYQPQHF,TRBJ1-5,TRBD1,TRBV7-8,NA
TGTGCCAGCAGCTTGGGGCTAGCCGTAGACGGGGAGCTGTTTTTT,CASSLGLAVDGELFF,TRBJ2-2,NA,TRBV5-4,NA
TGTGCCAGCAGCGCCGAGGCAGCTAGCAATCAGCCCCAGCATTTT,CASSAEAASNQPQHF,TRBJ1-5,NA,TRBV7-9,few
TGTGCCAGCAGCGCGGGACAGTTATACGAGCAGTACTTC,CASSAGQLYEQYF,TRBJ2-7,NA,TRBV7-7,NA
TGTGCCAGCAGCGTGGGGGGACTAGCGGGGGATGAGCAGTACTTC,CASSVGGLAGDEQYF,TRBJ2-7,TRBD2,TRBV9,NA
TGTGCCAGCAGCTTTACAGTTAATAGCAATCAGCCCCAGCATTTT,CASSFTVNSNQPQHF,TRBJ1-5,NA,TRBV7-2,once
TGTGCCAGCACCTCCCTCGGGGACACCGGGGAGCTGTTTTTT,CASTSLGDTGELFF,TRBJ2-2,NA,TRBV6-5,NA
TGTGCCAGTAGTATCGGGACAGGTATTGGTGGGGCCTTC,CASSIGTGIGGAF,TRBJ1-2,TRBD1,TRBV19,NA
TGTGCCACCAGCAGGGGCGACAGACGAGAGACCCAGTACTTC,CATSRGDRRETQYF,TRBJ2-5,NA,TRBV15,NA
TGCGCCAGCAGCTTGGACGGGTTCACTGTCTACGAGCAGTACTTC,CASSLDGFTVYEQYF,TRBJ2-7,NA,TRBV5-1,NA
TGTGCCAGCAGCTCCCGGGGGGCGGGAGGGGGACATAGCACGCAGTATTTT,CASSSRGAGGGHSTQYF,TRBJ2-3,TRBD2,TRBV11-2,NA
TGTGCCAGCAGGACTAGCGATAGCTCCTACGAGCAGTACTTC,CASRTSDSSYEQYF,TRBJ2-7,TRBD2,TRBV2,once
TGCGCCAGCAGCCAAACTAGCGCCAGCACAGATACGCAGTATTTT,CASSQTSASTDTQYF,TRBJ2-3,TRBD2,TRBV5-1,once
TGTGCCAGCAGCTTTAGCGGGGGGGCCCTTGGCGAGCAGTACTTC,CASSFSGGALGEQYF,TRBJ2-7,TRBD2,TRBV7-9,few
TGTGCCAGCAGCAAAGGGGACGTCCCAGGGGCAGATACGCAGTATTTT,CASSKGDVPGADTQYF,TRBJ2-3,NA,TRBV21-1,NA
TGTGCCTGGAGTCTGTGGGGGCCGGACACCGGGGAGCTGTTTTTT,CAWSLWGPDTGELFF,TRBJ2-2,NA,TRBV30,once
TGTGCCAGCAGCTTATCGAATTTAGCGGGTTACGAGCAGTACTTC,CASSLSNLAGYEQYF,TRBJ2-7,TRBD2,TRBV7-2,NA
TGTGCCAGCCATCCCACGAGCTATTCACCCCTCCACTTT,CASHPTSYSPLHF,TRBJ1-6,NA,TRBV2,NA
TGTGCCAGCAGTTATAGCCCCGGGGTTAGTACAGATACGCAGTATTTT,CASSYSPGVSTDTQYF,TRBJ2-3,NA,TRBV6-5,NA
TGCGCCAGCAGCCAAGATCTGGAAATACGGGGGGGCCCGTACCAAGAGACCCAGTACTTC,CASSQDLEIRGGPYQETQYF,TRBJ2-5,TRBD2,TRBV4-3,NA
TGCGCCAGCAGCCAAGAGCCACAGAAACAAGAGACCCAGTACTTC,CASSQEPQKQETQYF,TRBJ2-5,NA,TRBV4-1,NA
TGCGCCAGCAGCTTGGGGACAGGGACAAATGAAAAACTGTTTTTT,CASSLGTGTNEKLFF,TRBJ1-4,TRBD1,TRBV5-1,NA
TGTGCCAGAAGCCGAAAGAGACAGTTCTGGAGCAATCAGCCCCAGCATTTT,CARSRKRQFWSNQPQHF,TRBJ1-5,NA,TRBV5-3,once
TGTGCCAGCAGCTCTCAAGTGGGAGAGGGTGAGCAGTTCTTC,CASSSQVGEGEQFF,TRBJ2-1,NA,TRBV11-3,NA
TGCGCCAGCAGTTCACAGGGGATGAACACTGAAGCTTTCTTT,CASSSQGMNTEAFF,TRBJ1-1,TRBD1,TRBV10-2,NA
TGTGCCAGCAGCTTGAAGGCTACAGCACTCGGGGTACATGAGCAGTTCTTC,CASSLKATALGVHEQFF,TRBJ2-1,NA,TRBV5-4,NA
TGTGCCAGCAGCTGGAACAGGGAAACCTACGAGCAGTACTTC,CASSWNRETYEQYF,TRBJ2-7,NA,TRBV13,NA
TGTGCCAGCAGCGCCTGGGTGAGCGGGCCTTCCTACAATGAGCAGTTCTTC,CASSAWVSGPSYNEQFF,TRBJ2-1,NA,TRBV13,NA
TGCAGCGTTGAGGCTGGGACAGGGGACCAAGAGACCCAGTACTTC,CSVEAGTGDQETQYF,TRBJ2-5,TRBD1,TRBV29-1,NA
TGTGCCAGCAGTTTGATGGGGGGGAAGACTGAAGCTTTCTTT,CASSLMGGKTEAFF,TRBJ1-1,NA,TRBV28,NA
TGTGCCAGCAGCGTGGGGAGCGGGAGTGATGAGACCCAGTACTTC,CASSVGSGSDETQYF,TRBJ2-5,TRBD2,TRBV9,NA
TGCGCCAGCAGTGAGTCGGAGGGAATCCACGAGCAGTACTTC,CASSESEGIHEQYF,TRBJ2-7,NA,TRBV10-1,NA
TGTGCCAGCAGTGATTTCTTGGCGGTCTCCTACAATGAGCAGTTCTTC,CASSDFLAVSYNEQFF,TRBJ2-1,NA,TRBV25-1,NA
TGTGCCAGCAGAAGCGAGCCGGATACCTACAATGAGCAGTTCTTC,CASRSEPDTYNEQFF,TRBJ2-1,NA,TRBV28,NA
TGTGCCAGCACCACAACAGTAAACGCTAACTATGGCTACACCTTC,CASTTTVNANYGYTF,TRBJ1-2,NA,TRBV5-5,NA
TGCGCCAGCACCGACTCCAGCCGAGGGAGCAGGCAGTACTTC,CASTDSSRGSRQYF,TRBJ2-7,NA,TRBV10-2,NA
TGTGCCAGCAGCGTAGGGGGACTCGCATCCTCCTACGAGCAGTACTTC,CASSVGGLASSYEQYF,TRBJ2-7,NA,TRBV9,NA
TGCGCCAGCAAACTCGTTGGAGAGGCTAACTATGGCTACACCTTC,CASKLVGEANYGYTF,TRBJ1-2,NA,TRBV5-1,NA
TGTGCCAGCAGCGAACCCGGGACAGGTCCCTCTGGGGCCAACGTCCTGACTTTC,CASSEPGTGPSGANVLTF,TRBJ2-6,TRBD1,TRBV9,few
TGTGCTAGTGGAAAAACGGACAGGTTAAATTCACCCCTCCACTTT,CASGKTDRLNSPLHF,TRBJ1-6,TRBD1,TRBV12-5,few
TGTGCCTGGAGTGGACAGGGCTATGGCTACACCTTC,CAWSGQGYGYTF,TRBJ1-2,TRBD1,TRBV30,NA